The 25 T cell receptor beta chains presented below share a single source sample, sequenced in a study of T cell repertoires in cytomegalovirus infection. MiXCR, applied by TCRdb to the reads, yields one record per CDR3 protein. The table lists some 700,000 distinct CDR3 sequences, 35% of them singletons. The sample comprised PBMCs. The receptor source for this set is a human donor in good health (CMV status not recorded). Some clones in this sample may be carry-over from other donors' samples.

The chain recombines TRBV20-1 with TRBJ2-4, with D unresolved. Germline CDR1 and CDR2: DFQATT and SNEGSKA (reference sequence). Trimming took 8 bases from V and 0 from J, leaving 29 bases between them. The CDR3 has 19 amino acids. CDR3: CSSKIGVGQDTLAKNIQYF. DNA for the CDR3: TGCAGTTCCAAGATCGGAGTCGGCCAAGACACGTTAGCCAAAAACATTCAGTACTTC.

This clonotype was seen once. The chain has TRBV20-1 and TRBJ2-7; 11 bases fit TRBD2. Germline V gene data show CDR1 as DFQATT and CDR2 as SNEGSKA (reference sequence). The V segment lost 4 bases and the J segment 2 bases; nucleotides outside the gene matches: 4. The CDR3 has 14 amino acids. The CDR3 here is CSATTSGATYEQYF. CDR3 DNA sequence: TGCAGTGCTACGACTAGCGGGGCTACCTACGAGCAGTACTTC.

A note on this clonotype: The junction differs from germline at one of its ends, possibly a read error. The chain combines TRBV14 with TRBJ1-1; D unresolved. Germline values: CDR1 SGHDN, CDR2 FVKESK. CDR3 size: 15 residues. This CDR3 reads CASIQEGTYSTEAFF. Written as DNA, the CDR3 is TGTGCCAGCATCCAAGAAGGAACATACTCAACTGAAGCTTTCTTT. Using reference TRBV14 and TRBJ1-1 for the parts outside the CDR3, the full variable domain is EAGVTQFPSHSVIEKGQTVTLRCDPISGHDNLYWYRRVMGKEIKFLLHFVKESKQDESGMPNNRFLAERTGGTYSTLKVQPAELEDSGVYFCASIQEGTYSTEAFFGQGTRLTVV.

In regard to this clonotype: A junction boundary mismatches the germline segment, possibly from a read error. The V gene is TRBV30, the J gene TRBJ2-7; 7 nucleotides align to TRBD1. The CDR3 extends over 14 amino acids. Germline V gene data show CDR1 as GTSNPN and CDR2 as SVGIG (reference sequence). This CDR3 is CAGRSGTETYEQYF. Here the CDR3 DNA reads TGTGCCGGGAGATCTGGGACAGAAACCTACGAGCAGTACTTC.

This clonotype was observed a few times. The rearrangement joins TRBV28 to TRBJ2-1; 8 bases fit TRBD1. V lost 1 base to trimming and J lost 7 bases; unmatched junction nucleotides: 6. CDR1 is MDHEN, CDR2 SYDVKM, per germline. This CDR3 spans 15 amino acids. The CDR3 nucleotides read TGTGCCAGCAGTTTATCTCCCGACAGGGGTAATGAGCAGTTCTTC. This encodes CASSLSPDRGNEQFF.

This clonotype has more than one count but fewer than ten. V is TRBV5-5 and J is TRBJ1-2; D gene unclear. Trimming stripped 2 bases from V and 7 bases from J, with 9 bases between. The CDR3 runs to 12 residues. Germline V gives CDR1 SGHKS, CDR2 YYEKEE (reference sequence). The CDR3 DNA sequence: TGTGCCAGCAGCTTTTACGTTGGTGGCTACACCTTC. This sequence encodes CASSFYVGGYTF.

About this clonotype itself: Without the conserved terminal phenylalanine or tryptophan, this CDR3 likely stems from a read error. The genes are TRBV28 and TRBJ2-7; D uncertain. Deletions cut 4 bases from V and 0 bases from J, with 10 bases between. The CDR3 loop spans 14 amino acids. Germline loops: CDR1 MDHEN, CDR2 SYDVKM. CDR3 sequence (DNA): TGTGCCAGCAGTTCCTCCGGCGGCTCCTACGAGCAGTACATC. Protein product: CASSSSGGSYEQYI.

This clonotype appeared a few times. The chain employs TRBV7-9 and TRBJ1-5; no firm D call. Germline V gene sequence: CDR1 SEHNR, CDR2 FQNEAQ (reference sequence). CDR3 size: 16 residues. V gave up 5 bases and J gave up 1 base, with 15 bases separating them. The CDR3: CASSPDIGGSNQPQHF. DNA for the CDR3: TGTGCCAGCAGCCCCGACATTGGTGGGAGCAATCAGCCCCAGCATTTT.

A few counts support this clonotype. The rearrangement uses TRBV12-3 or TRBV12-4 and TRBJ2-2; D gene unclear. Trimming removed 1 base from V and 3 bases from J, with 9 bases in between. The CDR3 covers 15 residues. The DNA for the CDR3 is TGTGCCAGCAGTTTAGGTCCTCACTACACCGGGGAGCTGTTTTTT. Translation gives CASSLGPHYTGELFF.

The V gene is TRBV7-9, the J gene TRBJ1-2; 9 nucleotides agree with TRBD1. The CDR3 totals 14 residues. Germline V gives CDR1 SEHNR, CDR2 FQNEAQ (reference sequence). V gave up 7 bases and J gave up 2 bases; unmatched junction bases: 5. DNA for the CDR3: TGTGCCAGCACCACGGGACAGGGCAACTATGGCTACACCTTC. The encoded protein is CASTTGQGNYGYTF.

In its sample, this clonotype was seen once. Because it lacks the conserved phenylalanine or tryptophan at the end, this CDR3 is likely a read error. This chain links TRBV25-1 with TRBJ1-3; 11 nucleotides line up with TRBD1. Germline CDR1 MGHDK, CDR2 SYGVNS. V shed 5 bases, J shed 2 bases, and the junction held 2 bases outside the gene matches. The CDR3 runs to 15 residues. CDR3 bases: TGTGCCAGCAGTAGGACAGGGGGCACTGGAAACACCATATATTTG. As protein: CASSRTGGTGNTIYL.

A few counts support this clonotype. This chain uses TRBV7-6 with TRBJ2-1; possibly TRBD1 for D (7 bases). This CDR3 is built from 16 residues. CDR1 and CDR2 (germline): SGHVS, FNYEAQ. Trimming shortened V by 5 bases and J by 9 bases, and 23 bases separated the two germline ends. For the CDR3, the DNA is TGTGCCAGCAGCCTAGGGGGCGGCGGGGTATACGGTGAGCAGTTCTTC. Translated, it gives CASSLGGGGVYGEQFF.

This clonotype was detected ten times or more. This chain links TRBV7-2 with TRBJ1-6, with 8 bases identical to TRBD1. Trimming took 5 bases from V and 0 from J; bases not matched to a gene: 9. The germline V gene has CDR1 SGHTA and CDR2 FQGNSA. This CDR3 has 18 amino acids. CDR3: CASSAPYRGSSYNSPLHF. Written as DNA, the CDR3 is TGTGCCAGCAGCGCTCCTTACAGGGGGAGCTCCTATAATTCACCCCTCCACTTT.

This clonotype was recorded at least ten times. The J gene is TRBJ2-7, the V gene TRBV7-8; 10 nucleotides agree with TRBD1. CDR3 length equals 14 residues. Looked up from germline, CDR1 is SGHVS and CDR2 is FQNEAQ. The V and J ends lost 3 bases and 7 bases, in that order; junction bases with no gene match: 6. CDR3 sequence (DNA): TGTGCCAGCAGCTTTGGGACAGGGGTCTTGGAGCAGTACTTC. This gives the protein CASSFGTGVLEQYF.

This clonotype was detected a few times. The chain uses TRBV10-3 and TRBJ2-7, with 7 nucleotides matching TRBD1. Germline V lookup: CDR1 ENHRY, CDR2 SYGVKD. CDR3 length: 13 amino acids. Germline trimming cut 4 bases from V and 5 bases from J; bases unmatched to any gene: 5. The CDR3 reads CAISGTGPDEQYF. Written as DNA, the CDR3 is TGTGCCATCAGTGGGACAGGCCCTGACGAGCAGTACTTC.

The CDR3 bases are TGTGCCAGTAGTATTAATGTCCACAATGAGCAGTTCTTC. Protein product: CASSINVHNEQFF. The chain couples TRBV19 to TRBJ2-1; no clear D. CDR1 and CDR2 (germline): LNHDA, SQIVND (reference sequence). The CDR3 extends over 13 amino acids. Trimming took 3 bases from V and 5 from J, leaving 8 bases between them.

There are a few counts of this clonotype. The rearrangement uses TRBV7-9 and TRBJ1-1, with 7 bases lining up with TRBD1. V was pared by 5 bases and J by 7 bases, with 13 bases of the junction left unmatched. Germline CDR1 is SEHNR and CDR2 is FQNEAQ (reference sequence). The length of the CDR3 is 15 residues. The CDR3 protein is CASSPKYRQGSEAFF. The CDR3 region has the DNA TGTGCCAGCAGCCCGAAATACCGACAGGGTAGTGAAGCTTTCTTT. Supplemented by reference TRBV7-9 and TRBJ1-1, the full variable domain reads DTGVSQNPRHKITKRGQNVTFRCDPISEHNRLYWYRQTLGQGPEFLTYFQNEAQLEKSRLLSDRFSAERPKGSFSTLEIQRTEQGDSAMYLCASSPKYRQGSEAFFGQGTRLTVV.

Points on this clonotype: Possible read error: a much larger clone is one base away. The rearrangement uses TRBV28 and TRBJ2-1; possible D gene TRBD2, 6 bases. The CDR3 spans 15 residues. CDR1 MDHEN and CDR2 SYDVKM come from the germline V gene. Here the CDR3 DNA reads TGTGCCAGCAGCCCCACCCGGGACTTCTACAATGAGCATTTCTTC. The encoded protein is CASSPTRDFYNEHFF. The full variable domain, rest sourced from reference TRBV28 and TRBJ2-1, is DVKVTQSSRYLVKRTGEKVFLECVQDMDHENMFWYRQDPGLGLRLIYFSYDVKMKEKGDIPEGYSVSREKKERFSLILESASTNQTSMYLCASSPTRDFYNEHFFGPGTRLTVL.

The gene calls are TRBV6-2 or TRBV6-3 and TRBJ1-5; TRBD1 matches 11 bases. V gave up 6 bases and J gave up 7 bases; unmatched junction bases: 2. Germline V gene data show CDR1 as MNHEY and CDR2 as SVGEGT. The CDR3 has 13 residues. Here the CDR3 DNA reads TGTGCCAGCAGGGACAGGGGGCTGCAGCCCCAGCATTTT. Protein: CASRDRGLQPQHF.

The chain uses TRBV19 and TRBJ2-2, with D perhaps given as TRBD1 or TRBD2 (6 bases each). This CDR3 region has 16 residues. Trimming removed 3 bases at V and 5 bases at J, with 16 bases between. CDR1 LNHDA and CDR2 SQIVND come from the germline V gene (reference sequence). The CDR3 nucleotides read TGTGCCAGTAGTATTATGGGGGGCCGGTCAACCGGGGAGCTGTTTTTT. Protein product: CASSIMGGRSTGELFF.

The chain has TRBV5-6 and TRBJ2-1; D is unresolved. Per germline, CDR1 SGHDT and CDR2 YYEEEE. The ends were cut back, 8 bases at V and 8 bases at J, with 26 bases in the middle. This CDR3 contains 16 residues. The CDR3 reads CASQLVPLPRLHEQFF. The CDR3 DNA reads TGTGCCAGTCAGCTGGTACCCCTGCCACGGCTGCATGAGCAGTTCTTC.

This clonotype was found a few times. This sequence joins TRBV10-3 and TRBJ2-1; 10 nucleotides align to TRBD1. The V gene's germline CDR1 is ENHRY and CDR2 SYGVKD. The CDR3 length is 16 residues. The V and J ends lost 9 bases and 0 bases, in that order; junction bases with no gene match: 8. CDR3 region: CAIDGGQGSSYNEQFF. The DNA for the CDR3 is TGTGCCATAGACGGGGGACAGGGGAGCTCCTACAATGAGCAGTTCTTC.

The DNA of the CDR3 is TGTGCCAGCAAGACAGAGGGGCCTAGGACCCAGTACTTC. It codes for CASKTEGPRTQYF. J is TRBJ2-5 and V is TRBV12-3 or TRBV12-4; D might be TRBD1 or TRBD2, each matching 5 bases. V was pared by 7 bases and J by 7 bases, with 16 bases between. There are 13 residues in the CDR3.

The rearrangement links TRBV28 to TRBJ1-1; D gene uncertain. The germline gives CDR1 MDHEN, CDR2 SYDVKM. The CDR3 length is 14 residues. V lost 3 bases, J lost 2 bases, and 10 bases lay in between. The CDR3 DNA sequence: TGTGCCAGCAGTTTTTCGGGCAGCAACACTGAAGCTTTCTTT. Translated, it gives CASSFSGSNTEAFF.

This chain uses TRBV20-1 with TRBJ1-1; D is uncertain. V was trimmed by 0 bases and J by 4 bases, leaving 18 bases between them. Germline V lookup: CDR1 DFQATT, CDR2 SNEGSKA (reference sequence). The CDR3 is made up of 16 amino acids. The CDR3 region has the DNA TGCAGTGCTAGAGAATCCGACCCGGGTGAGAGCACTGAAGCTTTCTTT. This gives the protein CSARESDPGESTEAFF.